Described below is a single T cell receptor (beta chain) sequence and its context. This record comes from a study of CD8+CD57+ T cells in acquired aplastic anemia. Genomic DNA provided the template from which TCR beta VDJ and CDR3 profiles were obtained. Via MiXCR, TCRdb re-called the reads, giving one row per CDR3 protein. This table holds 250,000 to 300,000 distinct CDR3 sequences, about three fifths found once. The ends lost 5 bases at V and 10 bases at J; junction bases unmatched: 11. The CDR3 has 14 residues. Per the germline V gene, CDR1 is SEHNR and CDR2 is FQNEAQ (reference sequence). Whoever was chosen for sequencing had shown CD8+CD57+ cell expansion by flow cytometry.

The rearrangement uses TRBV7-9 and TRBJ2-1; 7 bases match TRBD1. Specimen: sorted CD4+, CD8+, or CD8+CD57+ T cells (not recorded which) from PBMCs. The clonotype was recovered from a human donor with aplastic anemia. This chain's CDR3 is CASSRRQGPYEQFF. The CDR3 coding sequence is TGTGCCAGCAGCCGCCGACAGGGACCCTACGAGCAGTTCTTC.